This passage covers 18 T cell receptor beta chains from one sample sequenced in a study of Ad26.COV2.S vaccination and SARS-CoV-2 variants (dated by TCRdb to about 2021). The label giving this sample's treatment or condition can be read as: 19 received Ad26.COV2.S at low or high dose, single or two shots; 5 received placebo; per-sample allocation not given. Repertoires of vaccine and placebo recipients were sequenced from samples collected on day 63 after the first injection. Library preparation was by the immunoSEQ multiplex PCR assay. The table comes from immuneACCESS by way of TCRdb, which keeps in-frame sequences with V and J called. Part of the clones is missing from these tables; in studies checked, under half for an unresolved V gene and the rest for unknown reasons. The sample contains about 350,000 clones, around 89% of them found a single time. The top ten constitute approximately 5% of the sample.

The material sequenced was peripheral blood, taken in a trial of Ad26.COV2.S vaccine versus placebo. The receptors shown here come from a person between 18 and 65 years old who received the Ad26.COV2.S COVID-19 vaccine or a placebo.

Here the CDR3 reads CASSFEGAETEAFF. The CDR3, as DNA: TGTGCCAGCAGCTTCGAGGGGGCCGAGACTGAAGCTTTCTTT. This chain connects TRBV7-2 to TRBJ1-1; 7 bases match TRBD1. With V trimmed by 3 bases and J by 5 bases, 6 bases remained unmatched. Germline CDR1 reads SGHTA; CDR2 reads FQGNSA. This CDR3 has 14 residues.

J is TRBJ2-1 and V is TRBV19, with D unresolved. From germline, CDR1 is LNHDA and CDR2 SQIVND (reference sequence). The CDR3 has 11 residues. The V and J ends lost 5 bases and 5 bases respectively, with 4 bases between them. The CDR3 loop is CASSVDNEQFF. In DNA, the CDR3 is TGTGCCAGTAGTGTTGACAATGAGCAGTTCTTC.

The rearrangement uses TRBV7-6 and TRBJ1-3; D remains ambiguous. This CDR3 contains 20 residues. V was shortened by 3 bases and J by 0 bases, with 24 bases between the two germline ends. Germline loops: CDR1 SGHVS, CDR2 FNYEAQ. This chain's CDR3 is CASSFSPGVGLPLSGNTIYF. The CDR3 DNA follows: TGTGCCAGCAGCTTCTCCCCGGGAGTGGGGTTGCCCCTCTCTGGAAACACCATATATTTT.

V and J are TRBV30 and TRBJ2-1; TRBD2 matches 11 bases. The CDR3 has 12 residues. Germline trimming cut 6 bases from V and 12 bases from J; bases unmatched to any gene: 7. Germline V gene data show CDR1 as GTSNPN and CDR2 as SVGIG (reference sequence). CDR3 DNA: TGTGCCTGCCACGGTACTAGCGGGAGGCAGTTCTTC. It is translated as CACHGTSGRQFF. Variable domain in full (rest from reference TRBV30 and TRBJ2-1): SQTIHQWPATLVQPVGSPLSLECTVEGTSNPNLYWYRQAAGRGLQLLFYSVGIGQISSEVPQNLSASRPQDRQFILSSKKLLLSDSGFYLCACHGTSGRQFFGPGTRLTVL.

This clone appeared many times. The chain has TRBV6-2 or TRBV6-3 and TRBJ2-2, with D perhaps given as TRBD1 or TRBD2 (5 bases each). V was cut by 4 bases and J by 4 bases, with 10 bases left in between. The CDR3 sequence is 14 residues long. Germline-derived CDR1 and CDR2 are MNHEY and SVGEGT. The CDR3 DNA follows: TGTGCCAGCAGTTGGGGGACCCCCACCGGGGAGCTGTTTTTT. The encoded protein is CASSWGTPTGELFF.

J is TRBJ2-1 and V is TRBV5-4; a possible D gene is TRBD1 (6 bases). The CDR3 is 13 residues long. V lost 2 bases and J 7 bases, leaving 10 bases between the germline ends. Germline V gene sequence: CDR1 SGHNT, CDR2 YYREEE (reference sequence). The CDR3 nucleotides read TGTGCCAGCAGCTTAGGGGGTAGAAATGAGCAGTTCTTC. It translates to CASSLGGRNEQFF. Supplemented by reference TRBV5-4 and TRBJ2-1, the full variable domain reads ETGVTQSPTHLIKTRGQQVTLRCSSQSGHNTVSWYQQALGQGPQFIFQYYREEENGRGNFPPRFSGLQFPNYSSELNVNALELDDSALYLCASSLGGRNEQFFGPGTRLTVL.

This chain joins TRBV3-1 (or the pseudogene TRBV3-2) and TRBJ2-7, with D possibly being TRBD2 (5 bases). Germline V lookup: CDR1 LGHDT, CDR2 YNNKEL (reference sequence). V was trimmed by 0 bases and J by 6 bases, leaving 12 bases between them. The CDR3 has 14 amino acids. CDR3 region: CASSQEPSGSEQYF. The CDR3, as DNA: TGTGCCAGCAGCCAAGAACCGTCGGGGAGCGAGCAGTACTTC.

The J gene is TRBJ1-2, the V gene TRBV5-5; TRBD1 is a possible D gene (6 bases). CDR3 length: 14 amino acids. Germline assignment: CDR1 SGHKS and CDR2 YYEKEE (reference sequence). V was pared by 5 bases and J by 0 bases, with 11 bases between. The CDR3 here is CASSRTETNYGYTF. The CDR3 DNA follows: TGTGCCAGCAGTAGGACAGAAACTAACTATGGCTACACCTTC. Complete variable domain (other parts from reference TRBV5-5 and TRBJ1-2): DAGVTQSPTHLIKTRGQQVTLRCSPISGHKSVSWYQQVLGQGPQFIFQYYEKEERGRGNFPDRFSARQFPNYSSELNVNALLLGDSALYLCASSRTETNYGYTFGSGTRLTVV.

The chain carries TRBV5-6 and TRBJ2-1; 9 positions match TRBD2. V lost 6 bases to trimming and J lost 7 bases; unmatched junction nucleotides: 11. CDR3 size: 15 residues. Germline V CDR1 and CDR2: SGHDT, YYEEEE. The CDR3: CASTSAGGPENEQFF. CDR3 coding DNA: TGTGCCAGCACCTCTGCGGGAGGGCCTGAAAATGAGCAGTTCTTC.

This chain connects TRBV29-1 to TRBJ2-7; 8 nucleotides match TRBD2. The CDR3 has 15 amino acids. CDR1 is SQVTM, CDR2 ANQGSEA, per germline. The V and J ends lost 3 bases and 4 bases, in that order; junction bases with no gene match: 11. This CDR3 is CSVDGGAGEVYEQYF. In DNA form, the CDR3 reads TGCAGCGTTGACGGGGGAGCGGGAGAAGTGTACGAGCAGTACTTC.

This clone appeared a few times. The chain uses TRBV4-2 and TRBJ1-4; D not certain. Germline-derived CDR1 and CDR2 are LGHNA and YNFKEQ. The CDR3 is made up of 16 amino acids. Trimming stripped 3 bases from V and 6 bases from J, with 17 bases between. CDR3 DNA: TGTGCCAGCAGCCAGGTACAAGCCTACAGCCATGAAAAACTGTTTTTT. It yields the protein CASSQVQAYSHEKLFF.

The chain has TRBV27 and TRBJ2-7, with 10 bases that match TRBD1. Losses at the gene ends were 4 bases for V and 0 bases for J; bases not matched to a gene: 15. The CDR3 extends over 19 amino acids. From germline, CDR1 is MNHEY and CDR2 SMNVEV (reference sequence). Here the CDR3 DNA reads TGTGCCAGCAGTTCCGATACCAAACACCGGGACAGGGGCTCCTACGAGCAGTACTTC. Protein sequence: CASSSDTKHRDRGSYEQYF.

The rearrangement joins TRBV7-9 to TRBJ2-5; either TRBD1 or TRBD2 may supply D (5 bases each). Germline loops: CDR1 SEHNR, CDR2 FQNEAQ (reference sequence). This CDR3 is built from 14 residues. V was pared by 5 bases and J by 5 bases, with 15 bases between. CDR3 nucleotides: TGTGCCAGCAGCCCCCCCGGGGCGCGGGAGACCCAGTACTTC. Protein sequence: CASSPPGARETQYF.

The rearrangement uses TRBV23-1 and TRBJ1-2, with D perhaps TRBD1 (6 bases). TRBV23-1 is placed among ORFs of uncertain function. Trimming took 7 bases from V and 7 from J, leaving 19 bases between them. The CDR3 covers 14 residues. The CDR3 loop is CASTRHRVIGGYTF. The CDR3 bases are TGCGCCAGCACTCGGCACAGGGTGATTGGTGGCTACACCTTC.

The V gene is TRBV18, the J gene TRBJ2-6; D gene ambiguous. The CDR3 covers 13 residues. Looked up from germline, CDR1 is KGHSH and CDR2 is LQKENI. With 3 bases removed from V and 9 bases from J, the gap between germline ends came to 9 bases. CDR3: CASSPQQDNVLTF. In DNA form, the CDR3 reads TGTGCCAGCTCACCCCAGCAGGACAACGTCCTGACTTTC. Full variable domain (missing parts from reference TRBV18 and TRBJ2-6): NAGVMQNPRHLVRRRGQEARLRCSPMKGHSHVYWYRQLPEEGLKFMVYLQKENIIDESGMPKERFSAEFPKEGPSILRIQQVVRGDSAAYFCASSPQQDNVLTFGAGSRLTVL.

V gene TRBV6-6 combines with J gene TRBJ2-7, with D perhaps being TRBD1 or TRBD2 (5 bases each). Trimming removed 6 bases at V and 4 bases at J, with 13 bases between. This CDR3 spans 13 amino acids. Germline loops: CDR1 MNHNY, CDR2 SVGAGI (reference sequence). In DNA form, the CDR3 reads TGTGCCAGCAGGCAGGGACGGTCGTACGAGCAGTACTTC. Encoded protein: CASRQGRSYEQYF.

The chain couples TRBV2 to TRBJ2-1, with a possible D match to TRBD2 (6 bases). V lost 6 bases and J lost 4, with 16 bases in between. The CDR3 runs 15 residues. CDR1 is SNHLY and CDR2 is FYNNEI in the germline V gene. The CDR3 protein is CASRAGTQGYNEQFF. In nucleotides, the CDR3 is TGTGCCAGCAGAGCCGGGACTCAGGGTTACAATGAGCAGTTCTTC.

The J gene is TRBJ1-3, the V gene TRBV18; possibly TRBD1 for D (5 bases). Germline CDR1 reads KGHSH; CDR2 reads LQKENI. Trimming took 3 bases from V and 2 from J, leaving 14 bases between them. The length of the CDR3 is 16 residues. In DNA form, the CDR3 reads TGTGCCAGCTCACCGTTTGCACAGGAGCCTGGAAACACCATATATTTT. Translation gives CASSPFAQEPGNTIYF.